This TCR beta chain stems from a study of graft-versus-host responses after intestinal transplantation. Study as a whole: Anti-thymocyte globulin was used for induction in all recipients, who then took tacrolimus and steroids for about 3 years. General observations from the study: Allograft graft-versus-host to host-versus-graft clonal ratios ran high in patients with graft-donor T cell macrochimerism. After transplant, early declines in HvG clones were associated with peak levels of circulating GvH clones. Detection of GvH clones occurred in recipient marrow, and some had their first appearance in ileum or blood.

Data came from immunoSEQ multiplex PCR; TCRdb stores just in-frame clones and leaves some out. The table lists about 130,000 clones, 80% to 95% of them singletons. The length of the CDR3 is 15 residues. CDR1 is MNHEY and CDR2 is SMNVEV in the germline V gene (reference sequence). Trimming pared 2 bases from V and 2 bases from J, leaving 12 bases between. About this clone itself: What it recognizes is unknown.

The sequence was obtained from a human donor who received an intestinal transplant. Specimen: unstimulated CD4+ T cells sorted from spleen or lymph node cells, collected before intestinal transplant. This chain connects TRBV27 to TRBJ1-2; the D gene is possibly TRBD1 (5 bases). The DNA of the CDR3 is TGTGCCAGCAGTTTAGGGACGGGTACAAACTATGGCTACACCTTC. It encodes CASSLGTGTNYGYTF.